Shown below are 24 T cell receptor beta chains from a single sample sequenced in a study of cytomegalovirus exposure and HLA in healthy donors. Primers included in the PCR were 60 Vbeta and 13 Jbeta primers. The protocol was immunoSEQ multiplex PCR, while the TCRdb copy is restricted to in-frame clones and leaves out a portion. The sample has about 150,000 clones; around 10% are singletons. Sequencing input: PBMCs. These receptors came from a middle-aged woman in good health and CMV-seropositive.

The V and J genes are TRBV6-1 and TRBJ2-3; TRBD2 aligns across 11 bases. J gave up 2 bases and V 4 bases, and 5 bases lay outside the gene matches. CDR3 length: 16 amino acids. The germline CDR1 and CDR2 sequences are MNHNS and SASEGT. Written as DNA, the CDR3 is TGTGCCAGCAGTGCCCTAGCGGGGGGCCTCACAGATACGCAGTATTTT. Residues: CASSALAGGLTDTQYF.

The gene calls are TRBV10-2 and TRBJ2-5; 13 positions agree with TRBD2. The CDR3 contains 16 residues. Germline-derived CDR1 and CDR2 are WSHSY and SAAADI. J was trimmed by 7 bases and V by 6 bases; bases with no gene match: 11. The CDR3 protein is CASSQLAGGRSRTQYF. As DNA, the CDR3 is TGCGCCAGCAGCCAACTAGCGGGGGGGCGGAGTAGGACCCAGTACTTC.

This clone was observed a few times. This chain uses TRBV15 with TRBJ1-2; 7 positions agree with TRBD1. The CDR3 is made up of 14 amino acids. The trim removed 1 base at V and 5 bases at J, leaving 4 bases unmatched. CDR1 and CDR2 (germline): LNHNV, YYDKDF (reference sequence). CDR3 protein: CATSRATGQYGYTF. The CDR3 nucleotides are TGTGCCACCAGCAGAGCGACAGGGCAATATGGCTACACCTTC. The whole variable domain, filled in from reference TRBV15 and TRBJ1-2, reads DAMVIQNPRYQVTQFGKPVTLSCSQTLNHNVMYWYQQKSSQAPKLLFHYYDKDFNNEADTPDNFQSRRPNTSFCFLDIRSPGLGDTAMYLCATSRATGQYGYTFGSGTRLTVV.

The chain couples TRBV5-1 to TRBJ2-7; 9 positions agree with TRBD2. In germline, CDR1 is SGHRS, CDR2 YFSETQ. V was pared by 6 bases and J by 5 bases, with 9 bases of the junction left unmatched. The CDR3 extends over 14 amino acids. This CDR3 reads CASTYGGGANEQYF. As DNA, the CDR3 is TGCGCCAGCACCTACGGCGGGGGGGCGAACGAGCAGTACTTC. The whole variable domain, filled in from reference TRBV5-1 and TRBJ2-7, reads KAGVTQTPRYLIKTRGQQVTLSCSPISGHRSVSWYQQTPGQGLQFLFEYFSETQRNKGNFPGRFSGRQFSNSRSEMNVSTLELGDSALYLCASTYGGGANEQYFGPGTRLTVT.

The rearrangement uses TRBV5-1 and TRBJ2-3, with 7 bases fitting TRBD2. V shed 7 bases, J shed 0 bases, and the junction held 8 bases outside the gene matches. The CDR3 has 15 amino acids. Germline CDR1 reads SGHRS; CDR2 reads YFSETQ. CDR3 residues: CASDSGGGSTDTQYF. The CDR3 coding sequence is TGCGCCAGCGATAGTGGCGGGGGTAGCACAGATACGCAGTATTTT. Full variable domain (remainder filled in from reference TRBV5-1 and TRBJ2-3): KAGVTQTPRYLIKTRGQQVTLSCSPISGHRSVSWYQQTPGQGLQFLFEYFSETQRNKGNFPGRFSGRQFSNSRSEMNVSTLELGDSALYLCASDSGGGSTDTQYFGPGTRLTVL.

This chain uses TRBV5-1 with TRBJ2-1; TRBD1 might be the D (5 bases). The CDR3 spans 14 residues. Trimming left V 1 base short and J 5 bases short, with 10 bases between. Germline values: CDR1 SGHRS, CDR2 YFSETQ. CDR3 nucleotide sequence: TGCGCCAGCAGCTTGCTTTCAGGGAACAATGAGCAGTTCTTC. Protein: CASSLLSGNNEQFF.

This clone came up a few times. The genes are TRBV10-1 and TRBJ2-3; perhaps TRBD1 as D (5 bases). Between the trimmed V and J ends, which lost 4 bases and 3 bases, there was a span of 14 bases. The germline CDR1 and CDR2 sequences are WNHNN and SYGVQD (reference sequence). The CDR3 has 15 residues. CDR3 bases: TGCGCCAGCAGTGCCGGACATGACGGGACAGATACGCAGTATTTT. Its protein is CASSAGHDGTDTQYF.

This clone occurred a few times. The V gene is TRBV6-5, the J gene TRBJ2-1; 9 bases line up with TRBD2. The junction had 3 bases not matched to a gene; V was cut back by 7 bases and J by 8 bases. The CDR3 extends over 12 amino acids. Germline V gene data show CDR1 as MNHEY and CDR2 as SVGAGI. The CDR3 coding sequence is TGTGCCAGCAAGCGGGGGGAGGATGAGCAGTTCTTC. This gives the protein CASKRGEDEQFF.

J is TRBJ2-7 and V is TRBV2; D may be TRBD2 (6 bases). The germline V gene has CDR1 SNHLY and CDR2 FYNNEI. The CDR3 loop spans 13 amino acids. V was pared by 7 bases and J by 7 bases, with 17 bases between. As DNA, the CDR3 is TGTGCCAGCAACCCGGAGGGCCTCGGGGAGCAGTACTTC. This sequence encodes CASNPEGLGEQYF.

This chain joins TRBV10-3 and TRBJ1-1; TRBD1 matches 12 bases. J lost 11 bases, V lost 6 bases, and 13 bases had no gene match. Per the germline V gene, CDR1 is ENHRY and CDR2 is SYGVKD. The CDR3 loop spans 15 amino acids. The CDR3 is CAISSGDRGRRGAFF. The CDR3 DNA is TGTGCCATCAGCTCCGGGGACAGGGGGCGAAGGGGGGCTTTCTTT.

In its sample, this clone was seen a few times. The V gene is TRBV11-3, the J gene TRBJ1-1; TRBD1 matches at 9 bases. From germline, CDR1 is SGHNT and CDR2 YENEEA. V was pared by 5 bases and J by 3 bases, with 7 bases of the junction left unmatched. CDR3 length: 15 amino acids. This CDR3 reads CASSLGTGWDTEAFF. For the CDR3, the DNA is TGTGCCAGCAGCCTCGGGACAGGGTGGGACACTGAAGCTTTCTTT.

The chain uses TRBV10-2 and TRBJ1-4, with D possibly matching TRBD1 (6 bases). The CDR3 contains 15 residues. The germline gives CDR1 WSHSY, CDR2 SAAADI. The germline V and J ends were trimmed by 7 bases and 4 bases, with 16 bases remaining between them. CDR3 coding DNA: TGCGCCAGCACCGACGACACAGGGAATAATGAAAAACTGTTTTTT. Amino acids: CASTDDTGNNEKLFF.

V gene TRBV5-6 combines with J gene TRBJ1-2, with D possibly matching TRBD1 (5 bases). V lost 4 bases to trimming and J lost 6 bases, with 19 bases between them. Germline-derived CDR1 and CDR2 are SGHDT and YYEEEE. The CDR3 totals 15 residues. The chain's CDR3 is CASSVLGRSGDGYTF. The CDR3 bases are TGTGCCAGCAGCGTCTTGGGAAGATCGGGGGATGGCTACACCTTC.

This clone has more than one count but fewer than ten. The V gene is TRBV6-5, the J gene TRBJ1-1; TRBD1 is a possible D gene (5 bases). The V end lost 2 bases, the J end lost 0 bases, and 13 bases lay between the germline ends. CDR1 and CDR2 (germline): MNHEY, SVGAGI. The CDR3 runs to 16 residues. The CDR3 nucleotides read TGTGCCAGCAGTTACCAGCAGGGTGGCCTGAACACTGAAGCTTTCTTT. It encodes CASSYQQGGLNTEAFF.

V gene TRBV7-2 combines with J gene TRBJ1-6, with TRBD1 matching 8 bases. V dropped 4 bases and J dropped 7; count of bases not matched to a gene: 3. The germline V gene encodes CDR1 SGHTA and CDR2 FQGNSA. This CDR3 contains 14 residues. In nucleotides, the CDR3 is TGTGCCAGCAGCTCACAGGGGGGGAATTCACCCCTCCACTTT. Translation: CASSSQGGNSPLHF.

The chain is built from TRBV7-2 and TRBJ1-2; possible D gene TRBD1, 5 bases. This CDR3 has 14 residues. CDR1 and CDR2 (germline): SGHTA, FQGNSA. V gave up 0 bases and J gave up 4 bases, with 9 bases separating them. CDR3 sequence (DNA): TGTGCCAGCAGCTTAGCTGGGGGGACCTATGGCTACACCTTC. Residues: CASSLAGGTYGYTF. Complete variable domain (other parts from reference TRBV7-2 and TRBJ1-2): GAGVSQSPSNKVTEKGKDVELRCDPISGHTALYWYRQSLGQGLEFLIYFQGNSAPDKSGLPSDRFSAERTGGSVSTLTIQRTQQEDSAVYLCASSLAGGTYGYTFGSGTRLTVV.

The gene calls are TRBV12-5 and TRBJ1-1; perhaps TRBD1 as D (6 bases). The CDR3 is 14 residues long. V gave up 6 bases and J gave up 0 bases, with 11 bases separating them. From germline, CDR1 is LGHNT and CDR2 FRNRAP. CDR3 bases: TGTGCTAGTGGAACAGGGCAGTTGAACACTGAAGCTTTCTTT. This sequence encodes CASGTGQLNTEAFF.

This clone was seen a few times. The DNA of the CDR3 is TGTGCCAGCAGCCGGACACCAACCGGGGAGCTGTTTTTT. Translated, it gives CASSRTPTGELFF. The genes are TRBV27 and TRBJ2-2; tentatively, D is TRBD1 (5 bases). The CDR3 runs 13 residues. CDR1 is MNHEY, CDR2 SMNVEV, per germline (reference sequence). The V end was cut by 6 bases, the J end by 5 bases, with 10 bases between.

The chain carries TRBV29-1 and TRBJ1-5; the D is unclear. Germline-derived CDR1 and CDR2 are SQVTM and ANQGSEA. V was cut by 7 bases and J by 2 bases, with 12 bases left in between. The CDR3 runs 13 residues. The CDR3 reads CSALGEGNQPQHF. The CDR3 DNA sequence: TGCAGCGCCCTTGGCGAGGGCAATCAGCCCCAGCATTTT. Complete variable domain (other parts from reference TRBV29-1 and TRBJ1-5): SAVISQKPSRDICQRGTSLTIQCQVDSQVTMMFWYRQQPGQSLTLIATANQGSEATYESGFVIDKFPISRPNLTFSTLTVSNMSPEDSSIYLCSALGEGNQPQHFGDGTRLSIL.

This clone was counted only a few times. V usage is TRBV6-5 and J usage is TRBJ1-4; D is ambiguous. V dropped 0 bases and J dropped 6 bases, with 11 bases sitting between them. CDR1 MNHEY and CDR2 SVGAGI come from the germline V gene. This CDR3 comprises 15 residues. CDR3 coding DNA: TGTGCCAGCAGTTACTCATGGACCGGGGATGAAAAACTGTTTTTT. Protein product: CASSYSWTGDEKLFF.

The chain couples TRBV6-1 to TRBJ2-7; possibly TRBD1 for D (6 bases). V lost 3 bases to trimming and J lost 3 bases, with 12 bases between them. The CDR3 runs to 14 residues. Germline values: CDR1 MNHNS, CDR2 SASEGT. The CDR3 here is CASSDWTVFYEQYF. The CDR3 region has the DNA TGTGCCAGCAGTGACTGGACAGTATTCTACGAGCAGTACTTC.

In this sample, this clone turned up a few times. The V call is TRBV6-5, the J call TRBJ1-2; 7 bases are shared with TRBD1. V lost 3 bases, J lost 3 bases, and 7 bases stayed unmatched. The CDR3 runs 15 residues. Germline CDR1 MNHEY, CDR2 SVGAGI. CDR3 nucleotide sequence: TGTGCCAGCAGTTATACAGGGGCGCGTTACTATGGCTACACCTTC. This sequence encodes CASSYTGARYYGYTF.

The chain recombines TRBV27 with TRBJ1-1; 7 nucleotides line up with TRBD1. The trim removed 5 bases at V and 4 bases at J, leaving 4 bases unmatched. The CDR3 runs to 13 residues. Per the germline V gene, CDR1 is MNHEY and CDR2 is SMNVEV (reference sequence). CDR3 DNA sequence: TGTGCCAGCAGTGACAGGGCCGGCACTGAAGCTTTCTTT. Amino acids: CASSDRAGTEAFF.

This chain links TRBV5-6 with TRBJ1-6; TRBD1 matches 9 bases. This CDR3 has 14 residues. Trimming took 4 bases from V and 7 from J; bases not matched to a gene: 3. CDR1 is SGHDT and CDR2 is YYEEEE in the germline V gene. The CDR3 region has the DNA TGTGCCAGCAGCCCACAGGGGGCCAATTCACCCCTCCACTTT. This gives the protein CASSPQGANSPLHF.